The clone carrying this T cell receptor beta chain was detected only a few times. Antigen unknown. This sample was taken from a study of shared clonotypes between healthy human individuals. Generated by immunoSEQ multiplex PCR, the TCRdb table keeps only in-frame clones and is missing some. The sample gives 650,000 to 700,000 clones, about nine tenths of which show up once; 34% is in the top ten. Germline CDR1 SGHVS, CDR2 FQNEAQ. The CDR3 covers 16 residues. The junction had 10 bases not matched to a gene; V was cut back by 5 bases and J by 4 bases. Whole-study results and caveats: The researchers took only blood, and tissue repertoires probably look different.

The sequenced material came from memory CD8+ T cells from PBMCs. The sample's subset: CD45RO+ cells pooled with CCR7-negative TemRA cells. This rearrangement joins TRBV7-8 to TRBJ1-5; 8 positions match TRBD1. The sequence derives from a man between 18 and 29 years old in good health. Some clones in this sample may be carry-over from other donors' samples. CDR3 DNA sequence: TGTGCCAGCAGCCCCGGACAGGGTGATTGGAATCAGCCCCAGCATTTT. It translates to CASSPGQGDWNQPQHF.